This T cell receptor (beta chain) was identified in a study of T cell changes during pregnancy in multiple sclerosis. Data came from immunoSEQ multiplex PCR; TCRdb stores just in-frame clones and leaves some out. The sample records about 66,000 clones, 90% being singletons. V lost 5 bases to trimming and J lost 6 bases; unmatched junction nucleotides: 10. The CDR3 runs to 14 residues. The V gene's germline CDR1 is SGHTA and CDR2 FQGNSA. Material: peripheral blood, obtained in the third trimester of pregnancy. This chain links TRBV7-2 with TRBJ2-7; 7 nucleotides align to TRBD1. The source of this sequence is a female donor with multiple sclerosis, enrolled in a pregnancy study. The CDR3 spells CASSLISGGGEQYF. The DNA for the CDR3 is TGTGCCAGCAGCCTAATCTCAGGGGGTGGCGAGCAGTACTTC.